Listed below are T cell receptor beta chains from one sample, sequenced in a study of CD8 T cells in ankylosing spondylitis. Via MiXCR, TCRdb re-called the 5' RACE reads, giving one row per CDR3 protein. The data contain under 120,000 distinct CDR3 sequences, less than 25% of them singletons. The sequencing sample was made of synovial fluid, either unsorted or a sorted T cell fraction (not recorded which). The origin of the receptors is a male donor with ankylosing spondylitis. Both conserved end residues are part of each CDR3. D genes are given only for firm matches. Clone size, where shown, is once, few, many, or a class for clones that have expanded.

clone_size,j_call,v_call,d_call,cdr3_aa,cdr3_nt
few,TRBJ1-6,TRBV2,NA,CASRVQGRDSPLHF,TGTGCCAGCAGGGTACAGGGTAGGGATTCACCCCTCCACTTT
NA,TRBJ1-3,TRBV20-1,NA,CSASNTHFRGNTIYF,TGCAGTGCTAGTAATACTCATTTTCGGGGAAACACCATATATTTT
NA,TRBJ2-3,TRBV18,NA,CASSPRQGGTDTQYF,TGTGCCAGCTCACCTAGACAGGGAGGAACAGATACGCAGTATTTT
few,TRBJ2-3,TRBV20-1,TRBD2,CSARESLAGGADTQYF,TGCAGTGCTAGAGAATCCCTAGCGGGAGGGGCAGATACGCAGTATTTT
few,TRBJ2-7,TRBV7-2,NA,CASSLYIQAYQAYEQYF,TGTGCCAGCAGCTTGTATATCCAGGCTTACCAAGCCTACGAGCAGTACTTC
NA,TRBJ1-2,TRBV6-1,NA,CAIGGRGPYGYTF,TGTGCCATCGGGGGCCGGGGACCCTATGGCTACACCTTC
few,TRBJ2-7,TRBV19,NA,CASSTFRDSLSPYEQYF,TGTGCCAGTAGTACCTTCCGGGACTCTTTGAGTCCCTACGAGCAGTACTTC
NA,TRBJ2-5,TRBV5-6,NA,CASSWPGELQETQYF,TGTGCCAGCAGCTGGCCGGGAGAGCTTCAAGAGACCCAGTACTTC
many,TRBJ2-2,TRBV12-3/TRBV12-4,NA,CASSSPGTHRIGELFF,TGTGCCAGCAGTTCTCCCGGGACACACAGGATCGGGGAGCTGTTTTTT
NA,TRBJ1-1,TRBV20-1,NA,CSARAGGRTEAFF,TGCAGTGCTAGGGCCGGAGGGCGCACTGAAGCTTTCTTT
few,TRBJ1-6,TRBV2,NA,CASSQGPETPHF,TGTGCCAGCAGCCAAGGACCCGAAACCCCCCACTTT
NA,TRBJ2-3,TRBV11-3,NA,CASSLGSLTDTQYF,TGTGCCAGCAGCTTAGGGTCCCTCACAGATACGCAGTATTTT
NA,TRBJ1-1,TRBV20-1,NA,CSGLQNTEAFF,TGCAGTGGCCTTCAGAACACTGAAGCTTTCTTT
many,TRBJ2-6,TRBV7-7,TRBD1,CASSHGTGLLGANVLTF,TGTGCCAGCAGCCACGGGACAGGGCTTTTAGGGGCCAACGTCCTGACTTTC
few,TRBJ2-1,TRBV24-1,NA,CATSGGAMNEQFF,TGTGCCACCAGTGGTGGTGCTATGAATGAGCAGTTCTTC
few,TRBJ1-5,TRBV20-1,NA,CSAMVPVGNQPQHF,TGCAGTGCCATGGTTCCGGTCGGCAATCAGCCCCAGCATTTT
NA,TRBJ2-1,TRBV29-1,NA,CSVLAVGTDNEQFF,TGCAGCGTGTTAGCGGTGGGGACGGACAATGAGCAGTTCTTC
NA,TRBJ2-7,TRBV27,NA,CASSPSPIGGEQYF,TGTGCCAGCAGTCCCTCCCCCATCGGGGGCGAGCAGTACTTC
many,TRBJ2-1,TRBV5-1,TRBD2,CASSGGLAGVREQFF,TGCGCCAGCAGCGGCGGACTAGCGGGAGTGAGAGAGCAGTTCTTC
NA,TRBJ2-1,TRBV20-1,NA,CSARAIAGAIGPYNEQFF,TGCAGTGCTAGAGCAATTGCTGGGGCGATAGGCCCCTACAATGAGCAGTTCTTC
many,TRBJ1-5,TRBV28,TRBD1,CASSFQGGSQPQHF,TGTGCCAGCAGTTTCCAAGGGGGCTCTCAGCCCCAGCATTTT
few,TRBJ2-1,TRBV20-1,NA,CSAIWTANNEQFF,TGCAGTGCTATCTGGACAGCAAACAATGAGCAGTTCTTC
few,TRBJ1-1,TRBV9,TRBD1,CASSAKGDRGTEAFF,TGTGCCAGCAGCGCAAAGGGGGACAGGGGGACTGAAGCTTTCTTT